This T cell receptor beta chain appears in the sequencing data of a study (dated by TCRdb to between 2015 and 2017). In terms of the full investigation: The study examined whether tumor-infiltrating Tregs in breast cancer are drawn from blood Tregs or arise in situ by conversion from other CD4+ T cell subsets.

Points the paper makes about the study in general: Tumor memory CD4+ T cell TCR gene usage clustered with blood and lymph node memory CD4+ cells and lymph node naive CD4+ cells. The greatest overlap of tumor-infiltrating Treg TCR alpha and beta sequences was with tumor naive CD4+ T cells, followed next by blood naive CD4+ T cells. Validation in the larger cohort was restricted to a single TCR beta V-J rearrangement rather than whole repertoires.

Germline trimming amounts to 5 bases on V and 4 bases on J, with 10 as the count of junction bases outside the gene matches. The CDR3, cysteine through phenylalanine, is 16 amino acids long. Only the CDR3 portion is preserved as DNA: 48 bases, with reading frame beginning at the first base. Comments on this clonotype: Its antigen specificity is not known. The sample holds no much larger clone one base away, and base qualities are not on file.

Naive CD4+ T cells were purified with the Miltenyi Naive CD4+ T Cell Isolation kit, with Tregs depleted using CD25 microbeads. Tregs, naive and memory CD4+ T cells from tumor, blood and ipsilateral draining lymph nodes of roughly 5 breast cancer patients underwent full-length TCR alpha and beta sequencing. Ficoll density gradient centrifugation was used to isolate mononuclear cells from either lymph nodes or less than 55 ml of peripheral blood. FACS confirmed that the sorted cell populations were more than 90% pure. Full-length TCR variable regions were amplified by 5' RACE PCR with constant-region reverse primers, followed by semi-nested PCR with Nested Universal Primer A. Using the ReliaPrep RNA Cell Miniprep System, total RNA was extracted, and the SMARTer RACE 5'/3' Kit was then used to reverse transcribe the RNA into 5'RACE-ready cDNA. Multiplex adaptors were used to barcode full-length TCR alpha and beta libraries, and the barcoded libraries were sequenced on an Illumina MiSeq. The original methods were these. For each of nine subset-tissue groups, sequencing data from the five patients were pooled, and the groups were then compared using unsupervised clustering of TCR gene usage. The Morisita-Horn index was used to calculate repertoire similarity, with shared sequences weighted according to their contribution to each repertoire. TCRdb's own reprocessing of the public reads used fastp at Q25 and MiXCR and kept productive beta chains. Rows with a matching CDR3 protein are joined into one entry that keeps the most common DNA and genes. In this record, the V and J calls reflect TCRdb's handling and not the investigators' own analysis. Present in this sample are about 50,000 distinct CDR3 sequences, roughly 28% of which were seen just once. 2.1% of the sample is taken by the ten largest.

The TCR was taken from a female donor with breast cancer. Sequencing was done on a sample of naive CD4+ T cells sorted from blood. Explained via the paper, the cell subset or site label denotes: naive CD4+ T cells, CD4+CD45RA+CD25-. The V and J segments used are TRBV12-3 or TRBV12-4 and TRBJ2-3; TRBD1 matches 9 bases in the middle. The bases are TGTGCCAGCAGTCCTAACCGGGACAGGGTCCCAGATACGCAGTATTTT. This encodes CASSPNRDRVPDTQYF.